This TCR beta chain was obtained from a study of T cell changes during pregnancy in multiple sclerosis. Clones were sequenced by immunoSEQ multiplex PCR, and TCRdb holds only the in-frame ones, with some missing. The sample consists of approximately 59,000 clones, roughly 89% of them appearing once. The TCR comes from a female donor in good health, enrolled as a control in a pregnancy study. The starting material was peripheral blood, obtained in the third trimester of pregnancy.

CDR3 bases: TGTGCCAGCTCTACCGGGTCAGCTAACTATGGCTACACCTTC. Protein sequence: CASSTGSANYGYTF. The chain joins TRBV18 to TRBJ1-2; D is ambiguous. This CDR3 is 14 amino acids long. The germline CDR1 and CDR2 sequences are KGHSH and LQKENI. V shed 6 bases and J shed 0 bases, with 11 bases lying between them.